Listed here are 31 T cell receptor beta chains from one sample, sequenced in a study of shared clonotypes between healthy human individuals. Positive CCR7 selection of CD45RO-negative cells yielded the naive CD8 cells, and terminally differentiated effector memory CD45RA+ cells were excluded. The assay was immunoSEQ multiplex PCR, and TCRdb's table has in-frame clones only and misses some. The sample consists of around 2,000,000 clones, roughly 94% of them appearing once. Source material: naive CD8+ T cells sorted from blood. All receptors come from a young man in good health.

Concerning this clone: Compared with germline, one end of the junction differs, possibly owing to a read error. V and J are TRBV7-9 and TRBJ2-3; 9 bases agree with TRBD1. The CDR3 is made up of 12 amino acids. In germline, CDR1 is SEHNR, CDR2 FQNEAQ (reference sequence). The CDR3 DNA reads as TGTGCCAGCAGCCTCCGGGACAGGGAAGATAATTTT. Translated: CASSLRDREDNF.

V usage is TRBV20-1 and J usage is TRBJ1-2, with no clear D. The germline V gene has CDR1 DFQATT and CDR2 SNEGSKA (reference sequence). The CDR3 loop spans 8 amino acids. V was trimmed by 8 bases and J by 7 bases, leaving 5 bases between them. CDR3 nucleotide sequence: TGCAGTATCCCTGGCTACACCTTC. This codes for CSIPGYTF.

J is TRBJ1-6 and V is TRBV13, with 10 bases identical to TRBD1. CDR3 length: 14 amino acids. Germline values: CDR1 PRHDT, CDR2 FYEKMQ (reference sequence). V shed 3 bases, J shed 9 bases, and the junction held 2 bases outside the gene matches. CDR3 nucleotides: TGTGCCAGCAGCTTTGGGACAGGGGTTTCACCCCTCCACTTT. This sequence encodes CASSFGTGVSPLHF. The full variable domain, its missing parts supplied by reference TRBV13 and TRBJ1-6, is AAGVIQSPRHLIKEKRETATLKCYPIPRHDTVYWYQQGPGQDPQFLISFYEKMQSDKGSIPDRFSAQQFSDYHSELNMSSLELGDSALYFCASSFGTGVSPLHFGNGTRLTVT.

The gene calls are TRBV9 and TRBJ2-5; 10 bases align to TRBD2. V shed 4 bases, J shed 5 bases, and the junction held 8 bases outside the gene matches. CDR1 SGDLS and CDR2 YYNGEE come from the germline V gene. This CDR3 has 15 residues. The CDR3 reads CASSTQAGGIETQYF. The CDR3 DNA is TGTGCCAGCAGCACCCAAGCGGGGGGGATTGAGACCCAGTACTTC.

V usage is TRBV6-5 and J usage is TRBJ2-1, with 10 bases matching TRBD1. Trimming cost V 7 bases and J 8 bases; bases outside gene matches: 8. Germline CDR1 is MNHEY and CDR2 is SVGAGI. The CDR3 runs to 14 residues. Here the CDR3 reads CASKTGQGFDEQFF. The CDR3 region has the DNA TGTGCCAGCAAAACGGGACAGGGGTTCGATGAGCAGTTCTTC.

The chain employs TRBV9 and TRBJ2-1; D may be TRBD1 (6 bases). This CDR3 is 14 amino acids long. The germline V and J ends were trimmed by 0 bases and 9 bases, with 13 bases remaining between them. Germline V gene sequence: CDR1 SGDLS, CDR2 YYNGEE. CDR3 sequence (DNA): TGTGCCAGCAGCGTAGAGGGACAACCCCTTGAGCAGTTCTTC. Its translation is CASSVEGQPLEQFF.

The genes are TRBV11-2 and TRBJ1-2; D possibly corresponds to TRBD1 (5 bases). The germline V gene encodes CDR1 SGHAT and CDR2 FQNNGV. V lost 3 bases, J lost 3 bases, and 11 bases lay in between. The CDR3 sequence is 14 residues long. CDR3: CASSFGGGDYGYTF. The DNA of the CDR3 is TGTGCCAGCAGCTTCGGGGGGGGTGACTATGGCTACACCTTC.

This clone was seen only once. This rearrangement joins TRBV7-9 to TRBJ2-3; TRBD2 aligns across 11 bases. The V gene end was trimmed by 4 bases and the J gene end by 5 bases; junction bases not matched to a gene: 8. The germline CDR1 and CDR2 sequences are SEHNR and FQNEAQ (reference sequence). The CDR3 runs to 16 residues. The CDR3 DNA sequence: TGTGCCAGCAGCTCAACGACTAGCGGGACTCTAGATACGCAGTATTTT. Its protein product is CASSSTTSGTLDTQYF.

The chain employs TRBV7-2 and TRBJ1-5; D uncertain. Trimming took off 3 bases at V and 1 base at J, with 7 bases between the two ends. Per germline, CDR1 SGHTA and CDR2 FQGNSA. The CDR3 spans 14 residues. CDR3 loop: CASSFALSNQPQHF. In DNA, the CDR3 is TGTGCCAGCAGCTTCGCCCTGAGCAATCAGCCCCAGCATTTT.

This chain uses TRBV7-9 with TRBJ1-2; D uncertain. The CDR3 consists of 15 residues. Trimming removed 5 bases from V and 4 bases from J, with 17 bases in between. Germline CDR1 SEHNR, CDR2 FQNEAQ (reference sequence). This CDR3 reads CASSEPEDGSYGYTF. In nucleotides, the CDR3 is TGTGCCAGCAGCGAACCCGAGGACGGAAGCTATGGCTACACCTTC.

The rearrangement uses TRBV27 and TRBJ2-3, with TRBD2 identical over 7 bases. The length of the CDR3 is 16 residues. In germline, CDR1 is MNHEY, CDR2 SMNVEV (reference sequence). The junction had 10 bases not matched to a gene; V was cut back by 7 bases and J by 0 bases. The CDR3, as DNA: TGTGCCAGCACCGCTAAGGCGGGGGACAGCACAGATACGCAGTATTTT. This sequence encodes CASTAKAGDSTDTQYF.

The rearrangement joins TRBV27 to TRBJ1-1; D is undetermined. The length of the CDR3 is 16 residues. Trimming removed 2 bases at V and 5 bases at J, with 18 bases between. CDR1 and CDR2 (germline): MNHEY, SMNVEV (reference sequence). The DNA for the CDR3 is TGTGCCAGCAGTTTAGGTGTCCGATCACCGGTGACTGAAGCTTTCTTT. This translates into CASSLGVRSPVTEAFF.

The J gene is TRBJ2-7, the V gene TRBV10-2; 12 nucleotides align to TRBD1. Germline loops: CDR1 WSHSY, CDR2 SAAADI. This CDR3 contains 16 residues. V trimming: 8 bases; J trimming: 5 bases; junction bases outside the gene matches: 13. The CDR3 DNA sequence: TGCGCCAGCGTTTTACCGGGACAGGGGGCGGTAAACGAGCAGTACTTC. Translating it yields CASVLPGQGAVNEQYF.

V and J are TRBV10-3 and TRBJ1-1, with 10 bases that match TRBD1. The CDR3 covers 17 residues. CDR1 and CDR2 from the germline V gene are ENHRY and SYGVKD. V lost 3 bases to trimming and J lost 3 bases; unmatched junction nucleotides: 10. Written as DNA, the CDR3 is TGTGCCATCAGTGATAAGACAGGGGGCTGGGGTGACACTGAAGCTTTCTTT. Translated: CAISDKTGGWGDTEAFF.

The chain recombines TRBV5-1 with TRBJ2-3; the D is unclear. Germline loops: CDR1 SGHRS, CDR2 YFSETQ. The CDR3 contains 17 residues. Trimming took off 3 bases at V and 2 bases at J, with 19 bases between the two ends. CDR3 region: CASSSLSVPNPTDTQYF. For the CDR3, the DNA is TGCGCCAGCAGCTCCCTTTCGGTACCCAATCCCACAGATACGCAGTATTTT.

The V and J genes are TRBV6-1 and TRBJ2-7; D ambiguous. Germline V gives CDR1 MNHNS, CDR2 SASEGT. V was pared by 6 bases and J by 4 bases, with 7 bases between. There are 11 residues in the CDR3. DNA for the CDR3: TGTGCCAGCAGGGACGGATACGAGCAGTACTTC. Its protein product is CASRDGYEQYF.

The DNA of the CDR3 is TGTGCCAGCAGCTGGGCGGGCGGGATAGACTCCTACAATGAGCAGTTCTTC. This codes for CASSWAGGIDSYNEQFF. The rearrangement links TRBV5-8 to TRBJ2-1; maybe TRBD2 (6 bases). V lost 3 bases, J lost 0 bases, and 16 bases lay in between. Per germline, CDR1 SGHTS and CDR2 YDEGEE. This CDR3 spans 17 amino acids.

The chain is built from TRBV7-2 and TRBJ1-6, with TRBD1 matching 9 bases. V lost 1 base to trimming and J lost 7 bases; unmatched junction nucleotides: 11. CDR1 and CDR2 (germline): SGHTA, FQGNSA. This CDR3 spans 18 amino acids. The CDR3: CASSLVLQGAGGNSPLHF. CDR3 in DNA: TGTGCCAGCAGCTTAGTACTACAGGGGGCCGGGGGAAATTCACCCCTCCACTTT.

This clone was counted once. The chain recombines TRBV28 with TRBJ2-1; 7 nucleotides align to TRBD2. There are 12 residues in the CDR3. V gave up 7 bases and J gave up 10 bases; unmatched junction bases: 7. Germline CDR1 and CDR2: MDHEN and SYDVKM. The CDR3 reads CASTTWGGEQFF. The CDR3 region has the DNA TGTGCCAGCACCACATGGGGGGGGGAGCAGTTCTTC.

The chain links TRBV30 to TRBJ2-2; unclear D gene. This CDR3 has 14 amino acids. Trimming removed 3 bases at V and 1 base at J, with 9 bases between. Per germline, CDR1 GTSNPN and CDR2 SVGIG (reference sequence). The CDR3 bases are TGTGCCTGGAGAGGTCAAGTGAACACCGGGGAGCTGTTTTTT. Amino acid sequence: CAWRGQVNTGELFF.

This chain connects TRBV5-1 to TRBJ1-5, with D perhaps TRBD1 (5 bases). This CDR3 has 15 amino acids. The V gene's germline CDR1 is SGHRS and CDR2 YFSETQ. Trimming stripped 0 bases from V and 0 bases from J, with 7 bases between. Here the CDR3 DNA reads TGCGCCAGCAGCTTGGGGGGGGATAGCAATCAGCCCCAGCATTTT. Protein product: CASSLGGDSNQPQHF.

This CDR3 is CASSPEGLAGVEEQFF. CDR3 DNA sequence: TGTGCCAGCAGCCCAGAGGGATTAGCGGGAGTGGAAGAGCAGTTCTTC. This rearrangement joins TRBV9 to TRBJ2-1; 9 positions match TRBD2. The J segment lost 10 bases and the V segment lost 4 bases, leaving 15 bases of the junction unmatched. The CDR3 is 16 amino acids. Germline CDR1 and CDR2: SGDLS and YYNGEE.

The V and J genes are TRBV10-1 and TRBJ2-7, with no clear D. CDR1 and CDR2 (germline): WNHNN, SYGVQD (reference sequence). The CDR3 is made up of 15 amino acids. V lost 5 bases and J lost 0, with 14 bases in between. This chain's CDR3 is CASSLGPSSSYEQYF. CDR3 coding DNA: TGCGCCAGCAGTCTTGGACCGTCGAGCTCCTACGAGCAGTACTTC.

The chain uses TRBV7-9 and TRBJ1-1; D is undetermined. The CDR3 is 15 residues long. V was trimmed by 1 base and J by 2 bases, leaving 11 bases between them. Germline values: CDR1 SEHNR, CDR2 FQNEAQ (reference sequence). CDR3 sequence reads: CASSLEPQDNTEAFF. The CDR3 DNA is TGTGCCAGCAGCTTAGAACCCCAGGACAACACTGAAGCTTTCTTT.

V usage is TRBV30 and J usage is TRBJ2-6; D is ambiguous. The V gene's germline CDR1 is GTSNPN and CDR2 SVGIG (reference sequence). The CDR3 covers 16 residues. V was shortened by 0 bases and J by 4 bases, with 13 bases between the two germline ends. CDR3 nucleotide sequence: TGTGCCTGGAGTGTAAACTCCGGGTACGGGGCCAACGTCCTGACTTTC. Translated: CAWSVNSGYGANVLTF.

The rearrangement joins TRBV13 to TRBJ2-7; no reliable D call. This CDR3 is built from 12 residues. CDR1 and CDR2 from the germline V gene are PRHDT and FYEKMQ (reference sequence). The germline V and J ends were trimmed by 3 bases and 4 bases, with 7 bases remaining between them. For the CDR3, the DNA is TGTGCCAGCAGCTTCGGAAGATACGAGCAGTACTTC. This codes for CASSFGRYEQYF.

This clone appeared a few times. In DNA form, the CDR3 reads TGTGCCAGCAGCCAAGATTTGGGGGCGGACACTGAAGCTTTCTTT. It translates to CASSQDLGADTEAFF. The chain couples TRBV4-2 to TRBJ1-1; tentatively, D is TRBD1 (6 bases). The germline V and J ends were trimmed by 0 bases and 3 bases, with 11 bases remaining between them. Germline values: CDR1 LGHNA, CDR2 YNFKEQ. CDR3 length equals 15 residues.

The rearrangement joins TRBV9 to TRBJ2-3, with D perhaps TRBD1 or TRBD2 (5 bases each). Deletions cut 4 bases from V and 2 bases from J, with 17 bases between. The CDR3 totals 16 residues. The germline CDR1 and CDR2 sequences are SGDLS and YYNGEE. Here the CDR3 reads CASSTLGRDPTDTQYF. In DNA form, the CDR3 reads TGTGCCAGCAGCACCCTTGGACGGGACCCCACAGATACGCAGTATTTT.

The chain employs TRBV7-2 and TRBJ2-5; tentative D call: TRBD1 (5 bases). Trimming took off 7 bases at V and 3 bases at J, with 12 bases between the two ends. Looked up from germline, CDR1 is SGHTA and CDR2 is FQGNSA. The CDR3 length is 13 residues. CDR3 sequence: CASNAGWEETQYF. Written as DNA, the CDR3 is TGTGCCAGCAATGCAGGGTGGGAAGAGACCCAGTACTTC.

V gene TRBV27 combines with J gene TRBJ1-1, with D perhaps TRBD1 (5 bases). The V and J ends lost 2 bases and 2 bases respectively, with 15 bases between them. The germline V gene encodes CDR1 MNHEY and CDR2 SMNVEV (reference sequence). The CDR3 consists of 16 residues. The DNA of the CDR3 is TGTGCCAGCAGTTTAAGGGGCTGGGGCCCCAACACTGAAGCTTTCTTT. This translates into CASSLRGWGPNTEAFF.

The chain recombines TRBV4-3 with TRBJ2-7; 7 bases map to TRBD2. Per the germline V gene, CDR1 is LGHNA and CDR2 is YSLEER. V dropped 0 bases and J dropped 1; count of bases not matched to a gene: 6. This CDR3 spans 16 amino acids. The CDR3 here is CASSQDKASGSYEQYF. Written as DNA, the CDR3 is TGCGCCAGCAGCCAAGATAAAGCTAGCGGATCCTACGAGCAGTACTTC.